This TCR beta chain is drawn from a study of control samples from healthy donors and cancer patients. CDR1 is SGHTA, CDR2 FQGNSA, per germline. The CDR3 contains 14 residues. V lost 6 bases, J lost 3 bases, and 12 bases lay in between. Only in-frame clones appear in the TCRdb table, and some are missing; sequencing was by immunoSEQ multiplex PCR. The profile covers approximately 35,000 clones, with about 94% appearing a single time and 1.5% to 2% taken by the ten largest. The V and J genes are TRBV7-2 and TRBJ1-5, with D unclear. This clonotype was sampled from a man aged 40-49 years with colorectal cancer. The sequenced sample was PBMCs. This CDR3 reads CASSLTLINQPQHF. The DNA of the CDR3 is TGTGCCAGCAGTTTGACTCTAATCAATCAGCCCCAGCATTTT.